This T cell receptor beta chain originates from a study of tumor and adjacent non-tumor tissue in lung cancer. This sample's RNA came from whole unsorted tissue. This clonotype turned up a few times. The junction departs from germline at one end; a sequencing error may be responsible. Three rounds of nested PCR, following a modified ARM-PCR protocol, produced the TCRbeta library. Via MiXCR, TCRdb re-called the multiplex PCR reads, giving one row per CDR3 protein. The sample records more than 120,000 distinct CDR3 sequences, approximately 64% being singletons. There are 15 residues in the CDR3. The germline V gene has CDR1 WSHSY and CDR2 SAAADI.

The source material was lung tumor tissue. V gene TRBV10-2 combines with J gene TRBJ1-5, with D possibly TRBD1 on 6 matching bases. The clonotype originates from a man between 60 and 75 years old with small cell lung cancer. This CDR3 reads CTSSERTDSNQPQHF. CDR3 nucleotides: TGCACCAGCAGTGAGCGGACAGATAGCAATCAGCCCCAGCATTTT.